This TCR beta chain was sequenced for a study of blood T cells in healthy people across ages (dated by TCRdb to the mid-2010s). Describing the broader study: In model experiments, template switching captured about one uniquely barcoded TCR beta cDNA molecule for every two T cells. The donors were divided into four age groups: young (average about 16 years), middle-aged (about 40), aged (roughly 60) and long-lived (about 90). Age-related changes in TCR beta repertoire diversity were measured in the study by deep sequencing normalized with unique cDNA molecular identifiers. Donors of different ages were randomly distributed across sequencing lanes to avoid experimental bias. Using the same blood draw, the study looked at two additional independent replicas of 1 million unique cDNA reads for two donors, one aged 18 to 30 and the other aged 80 or older. Points the paper makes about the study in general: Total diversity estimates from one million sequenced T cells were considered lower bounds and underestimates. Because donor CMV infection status was unknown, age-related changes in expanded clonotypes were potentially confounded. There was a strong correlation between observed TCR beta diversity and the percentage of naive T cells measured by flow cytometry. Compared with the aged group, the long-lived group had more naive CD4+ T cells, fewer expanded clones and increased TCR diversity, a pattern suggesting age selection. As age increased, observed TCR beta diversity per million T cells dropped in a roughly linear way, and a significant reduction was already evident by age around 41. Because profiling used bulk unsorted PBMCs, naive and antigen-experienced compartments could not be compared conclusively.

Donors were 40 or so systemically healthy Caucasian individuals from Russia aged roughly 6 to 90 years. Each donor gave ten milliliters of peripheral blood, collected into EDTA-treated Vacutainer tubes. Ficoll-Paque density-gradient centrifugation was used to isolate PBMCs, with at least 7 million obtained per sample. Trizol reagent was used to extract total RNA from the PBMCs, yielding at least 5.5 micrograms per sample. Naive CD45RAhigh/CD27high T cell percentages were measured by flow cytometry on a PBMC aliquot from every donor. Regarding this clonotype: Its cognate antigen has yet to be identified. The record has no base qualities; no much larger clone is one base away.

The library was obtained by 5' RACE. These reads were obtained on an Illumina HiSeq 2500. A second PCR of 7 to 11 cycles was run with a J-beta primer mix and a sample-barcoded 5' primer. A unique molecular identifier was introduced onto each TCR beta cDNA molecule by a template-switch 5' adaptor carrying 12 random nucleotides. Each sample yielded at least 3 million CDR3-containing paired-end reads. All of the RNA was converted into first-strand cDNA using the Mint cDNA synthesis kit, with a TRBC-specific oligonucleotide serving as the primer. Following uracil-DNA glycosylase treatment, all cDNA underwent a first 18-cycle PCR with the universal primers M1SS and BC2_uni_R. The study's processing was this. Normalization of each sample was performed by random selection of 1 million high-quality reads, each carrying a distinct molecular identifier. Reads with shared molecular identifiers were discarded instead of being binned into consensus sequences. MiTCR, set to a Q25 quality threshold and the strictest error-elimination algorithm, was used for CDR3 identification, clonotype clustering and error correction. Lower-bound total TCR beta diversity was estimated with a nonparametric unseen species model using Euler transformation. Clones were called with MiXCR by TCRdb after fastp trimmed the public reads at Q25, and only in-frame beta chains were retained. A single entry per CDR3 protein holds the most common genes and DNA from its merged rows. These V and J calls rely on TCRdb rather than the paper's analysis. The sample contains 1.5 million to 2 million distinct CDR3 sequences, about 50% of them found a single time. Less than 2.5% of the sample belongs to the ten largest clones.

The sequenced sample was blood. This TCR came from a woman between 35 and 50 years old in good health.

Here is the DNA: TGTGCCAGCAGTCCGACAGGGTTCACCCTCCACTTT. Translation gives CASSPTGFTLHF. The chain is made from TRBV27 and TRBJ1-6; 7 bases in the junction line up with TRBD1. Via the germline V gene (reference sequence), CDR1 is MNHEY and CDR2 SMNVEV. V and J are trimmed by 5 bases and 14 bases, and the gene matches miss 6 bases of the junction. From its cysteine to its phenylalanine, the CDR3 spans 12 amino acids. The kept DNA is CDR3 alone, 36 bases in frame from the first base.